This T cell receptor beta chain emerged from a study of cytomegalovirus exposure and HLA in healthy donors (dated by TCRdb to about 2017). At the level of the whole study: According to an earlier analysis of a few hundred of the donors, about 179 million T cells yielded 117 million unique TCR beta sequences and about 300 Gb of sequence data. In a later analysis, previously published TCR beta repertoires from 666 donors were re-analyzed and high-resolution HLA genotyping was added so that TCR occurrence patterns could be studied. Every repertoire in the discovery cohort had been generated on one and the same sequencing platform. An earlier analysis of about 600 of the donors used high-throughput TCR beta sequencing to judge whether each TCR beta V gene segment behaved as functional or pseudogenic. Among about 370 genotyped donors of the cohort, an average of approximately 200,000 unique TCR beta nucleotide sequences was sequenced per donor, of which about 18% were non-productive. The genetic ancestry cluster associated with self-reported Caucasian donors included over 80% of the approximately 400 genotyped donors. In a later genetic analysis, genome-wide SNP genotypes for about three fifths of the roughly 670 donors were used, and that subset was treated as a discovery cohort. The aim of the study was to test whether cataloging public T cell receptors could identify signatures of past pathogen exposure. An early release that covered fewer than 750 HLA-typed donors contained about 290 gigabases of sequencing data and tens of millions of unique TCR sequences. Using immunosequencing, the study profiled T cell repertoires from 640 or so subjects and related those repertoires to cytomegalovirus serostatus. HLA typing covered class I and class II loci at four-digit resolution. The study combined high-throughput TCR immunosequencing, statistical association of individual TCRs with disease status, and machine learning to predict cytomegalovirus infection status. Roughly 5 DR-DQ haplotypes were handled as single units for association and clustering because linkage in the cohort was strong. In the later analysis, no new phenotypic data were used to find candidate immune exposures; instead, reliance was placed on TCR beta sequences and their occurrence across donors. The number of typed donors differed by locus: about 620-640 for A, B, C, DRB1 and DQB1; 522 for DQA1; some 610 for DPA1; and 400 to 480 for DPB1. A separate validation cohort of over 95 different subjects was used in addition to the roughly 670-subject first cohort. Donor age, sex, ethnicity and CMV serostatus were collected together with the repertoire data.

Unmatched junction bases come to 9, with V trimmed by 4 bases and J by 5 bases. Taken from the germline V gene, the CDR1 and CDR2 loops are MDHEN and SYDVKM. There are 16 amino acids in the CDR3, from cysteine to phenylalanine inclusive. The only DNA kept is the CDR3, 48 bases in frame from the first base. Paper-wide results and their limitations: When HLA alleles, especially DR and DQ, strongly co-occurred, attributing TCR associations to individual alleles was difficult. In a later analysis, most CMV-associated TCR beta chains were found to appear HLA-restricted, with HLA associations seemingly driven largely by CMV exposure. Only TCR beta chains were sequenced in this cohort, and the absence of alpha or paired-chain data limited detectable features. In a later analysis, around 17,000 TCR beta sequences were associated with specific HLA alleles at a false discovery rate of 0.05. An earlier analysis of approximately 590 of the donors showed that most TCR beta V segments appeared in productive rearrangements either about 87% or about 30% of the time, which broadly matched IMGT annotations. It was suggested by the authors that the approach could potentially be generalized to other disease states and immunological phenotypes. The study gave a list of around 170 TCR beta chains associated with cytomegalovirus. In vitro tests confirmed that three of the cytomegalovirus-associated TCR beta chains recognize cytomegalovirus antigens. According to a later analysis, parvovirus B19, influenza, CMV and Epstein-Barr virus appeared linked to several top co-occurrence clusters. Because HLA typing was unavailable for some donors at each locus, only the typed subset was used in association tests. A later genetic analysis associated a missense DCLRE1C variant with V-gene and J-gene trimming of TCR beta chains, and an independent cohort replicated the association. CMV serostatus was the only immune exposure information available for the cohort. The sequencing pipeline was judged likely to have produced a cluster of highly shared sequence variants as a technical artifact. The classifier was reported to diagnose cytomegalovirus status with high specificity and sensitivity in both the original cohort and the validation cohort. A later analysis found that HLA-associated TCR beta chains were more clonally expanded and had lower generation probabilities than equally common non-associated chains. In a later genetic analysis, fewer N-insertions in productive TCRs were reported among donors in an Asian-associated ancestry cluster than the approximately 670-donor mean. Linkage disequilibrium might explain the correlated functional status among segregating V segments, but an unknown experimental factor could not be excluded. In a later analysis, TCR association rates were found to vary across HLA loci, with the most associated TCRs seen for DRB1 alleles and the fewest for HLA-C alleles. Roughly uniform sequencing depth across donors was assumed in presence/absence analyses, although this assumption may not hold. A further reported finding was that TCR beta sequences accurately predicted the HLA-A and HLA-B alleles for most subjects in the first cohort. Some IMGT-functional V segments, including TRBV6-2 and TRBV6-3, could not be told apart with the 87-base-pair reads, so those segments were excluded. Because counts were too low, some 17 rarely observed V segments, including chromosome 9 orphons, were excluded from the earlier analysis of about 500 of the donors. Most TCR sequences were observed very rarely across donors, whereas some public TCRs were present in many individuals.

The method behind the library was the immunoSEQ multiplex PCR assay. A mixture of 60 forward primers for TCR Vbeta segments and 13 reverse primers for TCR Jbeta segments was used in the multiplex PCR. A multiplex PCR assay on genomic DNA amplified the CDR3 region of rearranged TCR beta genes. The amplified TCR beta libraries were sequenced on the Illumina HiSeq System as 87-base-pair reads. Per the authors' processing: A later analysis counted about 82 million unique TCR beta chains across the 550 to 800 repertoires, and 9.5 million to 11 million of these chains were shared by at least two donors. Raw reads were error-corrected and collapsed into unique sequences with a nearest-neighbor algorithm that merged closely related sequences to remove PCR and sequencing errors. To assign V, D and J gene segments, CDR3 sequences were aligned to IMGT reference sequences. For a sequence to be retained, a match of at least six nucleotides to both a V gene segment and a J gene segment was required. Rearrangements were called productive when the CDR3 lacked stop codons and stayed in frame with V and J; all others were non-productive. Following IMGT convention, CDR3 was defined as the stretch from the second conserved V-encoded cysteine up to the conserved J-encoded phenylalanine. In an earlier analysis of around 570 of the donors, sequences lacking an unambiguous match to a single V gene segment were excluded. In an earlier analysis of roughly 500 of the donors, V segments were called functional above 56.7% productive rearrangements and were called segregating when the between-donor standard deviation exceeded 5%. A statistical classification framework was built for diagnosing cytomegalovirus status from the catalog of TCR beta chain sequences. In a later analysis, TCR nucleotide sequences were compared against IMGT/GENE-DB human TR gene sequences so that V and J genes could be assigned. Using the TCRdist pipeline, a later analysis assigned CDR3 sequences along with most-parsimonious VDJ recombination scenarios. In a later analysis, each TCR beta chain was defined by its CDR3 amino acid sequence together with its V-gene family, and reads without a unique V-gene family were excluded. To address suspected cross-contamination and a sequencing artifact, a later analysis removed around 600 highly shared, low-generation-probability nucleotide sequences. In a later analysis, a clonal expansion index for each public chain was calculated from normalized within-repertoire ranks of inferred template counts. In a later analysis, generation probabilities were computed with a VDJ recombination model fitted to out-of-frame rearrangements, and the resulting probabilities were checked against IGoR. Hypergeometric tests were used in a later analysis to score TCR-TCR, TCR-HLA and TCR-CMV co-occurrence, with a repertoire-size bias correction applied to the TCR pairs. A later analysis estimated false discovery rates by permuting HLA or CMV assignments 20 times. In a later analysis, co-occurring TCRs were grouped with DBSCAN, and TCRdist sequence similarity was added when clustering was performed within HLA-allele-positive subsets. For co-occurrence clustering, repertoires with fewer than 30,000 or more than 120,000 public chains were excluded, along with 4 to 6 repertoires with anomalous nucleotide sharing. The table was pulled from immuneACCESS by TCRdb, which kept in-frame rearrangements only. Such tables lose some clones; where checked, under half of the loss comes from unresolved V genes, and the rest has no known cause. From that table come the V and J calls and clone size; the DNA was used to work out D and trimming. This sample gives some 150,000 clones in total; about three fifths of them show up just once. The top ten clonotypes cover approximately 7% of the sample.

The cohort comprised hundreds of healthy bone marrow donors. At the time of sampling, all cohort members were nominally healthy, though unrecorded immune exposures were likely present. The donor was CMV seropositive and was included in the group of 250 to 300 seropositive cohort members. A peripheral blood sample was collected from each donor, and TCR beta sequencing was performed on peripheral blood mononuclear cells. The Qiagen DNeasy Blood Extraction Kit was used to extract genomic DNA from the blood cell samples. Regarding this clone: There is no known antigen for this receptor. No base-level quality is on record; no much larger clone is a single base apart.

The V and J segments used are TRBV28 and TRBJ2-3; 10 of the junction bases match TRBD2. This sequence was found in an older woman in good health and CMV-seropositive. Material: PBMCs. The CDR3 in this case is CASSSSGTSERDTQYF. The nucleotide sequence reads TGTGCCAGCAGTTCATCCGGGACTAGCGAAAGAGATACGCAGTATTTT.